The next 5 T cell receptor beta chains were all read from a single sample in a study of glioma-infiltrating T cells (dated by TCRdb to about 2016). Sequencing was carried out with an Illumina MiSeq. TCR alpha and beta CDR3 regions were amplified with the iRepertoire nested amplicon-rescue multiplex PCR (arm-PCR) platform from RNA. Through fastp at Q25 and MiXCR, TCRdb rebuilt clones from the public reads, retaining in-frame beta chains. Under each unique CDR3 protein, matching rows form one entry showing the most common genes and DNA. This sample gives some 190,000 distinct CDR3 sequences in total; 32% of them show up just once. The top ten clones comprise 20% to 25% of the sample. Sequencing input: glioma tissue, nonneoplastic brain tissue, or PBMCs (not recorded which). Source of these receptors: a human donor with low-grade glioma or glioblastoma, undergoing nonglioma brain surgery, or in good health (not recorded which).

This clonotype was picked up a small number of times. This chain links TRBV9 with TRBJ2-7; 12 bases line up with TRBD2. Germline V gives CDR1 SGDLS, CDR2 YYNGEE. V lost 4 bases and J lost 6; bases outside the gene matches: 8. CDR3 length: 15 residues. The CDR3 loop reads CASSLRLAGEFEQYF. The CDR3 DNA follows: TGTGCCAGCAGCTTACGACTAGCGGGAGAATTCGAGCAGTACTTC.

This clonotype was seen ten or more times. This chain links TRBV12-3 or TRBV12-4 with TRBJ1-5; D unclear. The CDR3 has 16 residues. Between the trimmed V and J ends, which lost 2 bases and 4 bases, there was a span of 15 bases. CDR3: CASSLSSRTGNQPQHF. The CDR3 DNA is TGTGCCAGCAGTTTAAGTTCGCGGACGGGAAATCAGCCCCAGCATTTT.

Regarding this clonotype: A read error may be the cause here, since a much bigger clone is one base away. The chain links TRBV15 to TRBJ2-7; either TRBD1 or TRBD2 may fit D (5 bases each). V lost 9 bases and J 9 bases, leaving 18 bases between the germline ends. Germline-derived CDR1 and CDR2 are LNHNV and YYDKDF (reference sequence). The CDR3 is 12 residues long. The CDR3 sequence is CATGTDHHGQYF. The DNA of the CDR3 is TGTGCCACAGGGACGGACCACCACGGGCAGTACTTC.

A few counts support this clonotype. The chain couples TRBV19 to TRBJ2-2, with D hard to call. There are 18 residues in the CDR3. Trimming left V 0 bases short and J 2 bases short, with 16 bases between. Germline CDR1 LNHDA, CDR2 SQIVND (reference sequence). The CDR3 here is CASSIDYPAAANTGELFF. CDR3 DNA sequence: TGTGCCAGTAGTATAGATTATCCTGCGGCCGCTAACACCGGGGAGCTGTTTTTT.

At least ten counts were recorded for this clonotype. This chain uses TRBV6-1 with TRBJ2-7, with 10 bases that match TRBD1. The CDR3 covers 16 residues. Trimming cost V 6 bases and J 1 base; bases outside gene matches: 9. The germline V gene encodes CDR1 MNHNS and CDR2 SASEGT. CDR3 sequence: CASRPGTGVGSYEQYF. DNA for the CDR3: TGTGCCAGCAGGCCCGGGACAGGGGTAGGATCCTACGAGCAGTACTTC.